This T cell receptor (beta chain) appears in the sequencing data of a study of shared T cell receptors in the human thymus. Assay used: immunoSEQ multiplex PCR; TCRdb lists only in-frame clones, some missing. The data contain roughly 560,000 clones, 78% of them seen just once; the ten biggest clones take up around 0.013%. CDR1 MGHRA and CDR2 YSYEKL come from the germline V gene. V shed 4 bases and J 3 bases; nucleotides not matched to a gene: 7. The CDR3 is 15 residues long. This sample also belongs to another study, concerning human thymus T cells.

Sequenced sample: thymocytes. The clonotype comes from a boy in the first two years of life with a congenital heart defect. The chain carries TRBV4-1 and TRBJ2-7, with 9 bases fitting TRBD2. CDR3 sequence reads: CASSLSVAGVYEQYF. The CDR3, as DNA: TGCGCCAGCAGCCTTTCTGTAGCGGGGGTCTACGAGCAGTACTTC.